The 6 T cell receptor beta chains presented below share a single source sample, sequenced in a study of blood T cell repertoires in COVID-19. TCRdb's copy holds only in-frame clones and misses some; the assay was immunoSEQ multiplex PCR. Altogether 160,000 or so clones are present, 70% to 85% being singletons, with the ten largest covering 13% to 15%. Source material: PBMCs or T cells enriched from blood (not recorded which). These receptors were taken from a middle-aged man who had recovered from COVID-19.

On this clone: Different DNA sequences within this sample yield the same CDR3. V is TRBV28 and J is TRBJ1-2; tentatively, D is TRBD1 (6 bases). CDR1 and CDR2 (germline): MDHEN, SYDVKM. V gave up 4 bases and J gave up 2 bases, with 8 bases separating them. The CDR3 loop spans 13 amino acids. The CDR3 nucleotides are TGTGCCAGCAGTTCCGGACAGAACTATGGCTACACCTTC. Residues: CASSSGQNYGYTF.

The rearrangement uses TRBV6-5 and TRBJ2-2; a possible D gene is TRBD2 (5 bases). V lost 8 bases and J 5 bases, leaving 15 bases between the germline ends. CDR3 length: 14 amino acids. CDR1 and CDR2 (germline): MNHEY, SVGAGI. The CDR3 spells CASAREGRTGELFF. DNA for the CDR3: TGTGCCAGCGCCCGAGAGGGAAGGACCGGGGAGCTGTTTTTT.

The rearrangement links TRBV14 to TRBJ1-1; the D gene is possibly TRBD1 (5 bases). V shed 0 bases and J shed 5 bases, with 7 bases lying between them. This CDR3 contains 13 residues. CDR1 and CDR2 from the germline V gene are SGHDN and FVKESK. The CDR3 spells CASSQERGTEAFF. For the CDR3, the DNA is TGTGCCAGCAGCCAAGAAAGGGGAACTGAAGCTTTCTTT. The full variable domain, in which reference TRBV14 and TRBJ1-1 provide the parts outside the CDR3, is EAGVTQFPSHSVIEKGQTVTLRCDPISGHDNLYWYRRVMGKEIKFLLHFVKESKQDESGMPNNRFLAERTGGTYSTLKVQPAELEDSGVYFCASSQERGTEAFFGQGTRLTVV.

This clone appeared a single time. The chain couples TRBV9 to TRBJ2-7; 10 bases are shared with TRBD2. The CDR3 totals 18 residues. CDR1 and CDR2 from the germline V gene are SGDLS and YYNGEE. Trimming took 0 bases from V and 1 from J; bases not matched to a gene: 10. As DNA, the CDR3 is TGTGCCAGCAGCGTAGCCGCTAGCGGGGGCTCTGGGTCCTACGAGCAGTACTTC. Protein sequence: CASSVAASGGSGSYEQYF.

This clone has a single count. The chain employs TRBV4-1 and TRBJ1-1; tentatively, D is TRBD1 (6 bases). Trimming stripped 2 bases from V and 1 base from J, with 11 bases between. Per germline, CDR1 MGHRA and CDR2 YSYEKL. The CDR3 runs 15 residues. The DNA of the CDR3 is TGCGCCAGCAGCCAAACCGGGACACAGAACACTGAAGCTTTCTTT. Amino acid sequence: CASSQTGTQNTEAFF.

The chain recombines TRBV29-1 with TRBJ1-1, with 7 bases that match TRBD1. Germline CDR1 is SQVTM and CDR2 is ANQGSEA. The CDR3 is 13 residues long. V was pared by 7 bases and J by 0 bases, with 5 bases of the junction left unmatched. The CDR3 bases are TGCAGCGATTGGACAGGCTTGAACACTGAAGCTTTCTTT. Encoded protein: CSDWTGLNTEAFF.